The rows below give T cell receptor beta chains drawn from one sample of a study of T cells in Graves' hyperthyroidism and ophthalmopathy. TCRdb reprocessed the multiplex PCR reads with MiXCR, giving one entry per CDR3 protein. The sample lists 560,000 or so distinct CDR3 sequences, 15% to 20% occurring once. The sequencing sample was made of blood. These receptors all come from a man aged 40-49 years with Graves' ophthalmopathy. Each CDR3 is given with its conserved first and last residue. Fields, in order: D gene, clone size, J gene, V gene, CDR3 DNA, CDR3 protein. D genes are given only for firm matches. The size entry is marked missing in some rows and otherwise reads once, few, many or a size class.

>-|-|TRBJ2-3|TRBV27
TGTGCCAGCATGGGGGGAGGACTAAACACAGATACGCAGTATTTT
CASMGGGLNTDTQYF
>-|many|TRBJ1-2|TRBV20-1
TGCAGTGCCATACAGGTAGCCTATGGCTACACCTTC
CSAIQVAYGYTF
>-|few|TRBJ2-1|TRBV7-2
TGTGCCAGCAGCTTAGAACCCCCGGGGGCCTCCATAAAGTTCTTC
CASSLEPPGASIKFF
>TRBD2|-|TRBJ2-1|TRBV9
TGTGCCAGCAGCGTAGCGGGAGGAACGAATGAGCAGTTCTTC
CASSVAGGTNEQFF
>TRBD1|-|TRBJ1-6|TRBV5-1
TGCGCCAGCAGCTTGAGCGGGACAGGTAATTCACCCCTCCACTTT
CASSLSGTGNSPLHF
>-|few|TRBJ1-2|TRBV6-1
TGTGCCAGCACCAAAGCAGGGAACTATGGCTACACCTTC
CASTKAGNYGYTF
>-|-|TRBJ2-1|TRBV6-2/TRBV6-3
TGTGCCAGCAATACGGACTACCGAAAGAATGAGCAGTTCTTC
CASNTDYRKNEQFF
>-|many|TRBJ1-1|TRBV3-1
TGTGCCAGCAGCCAAGATCAGGGTTGGGGTGGTCGAATGGCTTTCTTT
CASSQDQGWGGRMAFF
>-|-|TRBJ1-5|TRBV28
TGTGCCAGCAGTCCAAGAGGGGGGTGGAGAGGTCAGCCCCAGCATTTT
CASSPRGGWRGQPQHF
>-|-|TRBJ2-1|TRBV20-1
TGCAGTGCGTCGGGACTCGCAAATGAGCAGTTCTTC
CSASGLANEQFF
>-|-|TRBJ2-7|TRBV20-1
TGCAGTCTAATAGGGGGGGGGGCCGAGCAGTACTTC
CSLIGGGAEQYF
>-|many|TRBJ2-3|TRBV7-2
TGTGCCAGCAGCCCCGGGACTGTTAGAGATACGCAGTATTTT
CASSPGTVRDTQYF
>TRBD2|-|TRBJ2-1|TRBV5-1
TGCGCCAGCAGCCGATCTGGGGCGGGGGGCATTGAGCAGTTCTTC
CASSRSGAGGIEQFF
>TRBD2|many|TRBJ2-1|TRBV20-1
TGCAGTGCCTTCCTTGGGAGGGCAAATAAGTACAATGAGCAGTTCTTC
CSAFLGRANKYNEQFF
>-|many|TRBJ2-7|TRBV12-3/TRBV12-4
TGTGCCAGCAGCATTAACACAAGCCGGCGGGAGCAGTACTTC
CASSINTSRREQYF
>TRBD1|-|TRBJ1-4|TRBV7-9
TGTGCCAGCAGCTGGGGACAGGCGAAAGCTGAAAAACTGTTTTTT
CASSWGQAKAEKLFF
>-|few|TRBJ1-2|TRBV5-1
TGCGCCAGCAGCTTGACAGACGGGAGGATTGGCTACACCTTC
CASSLTDGRIGYTF
>-|-|TRBJ1-2|TRBV5-1
TGCGCCAGCAGAGACAGTAACTATGGCTACACCTTC
CASRDSNYGYTF
>-|many|TRBJ2-7|TRBV20-1
TGCATAGTGGGGCAGGGGTTAAAGCAGTACTTC
CIVGQGLKQYF
>TRBD1|-|TRBJ1-4|TRBV15
TGTGCCACCAGCAGACTAGGACAGGTGGATGAAAAACTGTTTTTT
CATSRLGQVDEKLFF
>TRBD1|few|TRBJ2-1|TRBV4-3
TGCGCCAGCAGCCAAGATCAACGACAGGGTACGAGCAATGAGCAGTTCTTC
CASSQDQRQGTSNEQFF
>-|-|TRBJ2-7|TRBV28
TGTGCCAGCAGTCCCCGGGACCCCTTCTTGCAGTACTTC
CASSPRDPFLQYF
>TRBD2|few|TRBJ2-1|TRBV27
TGTGCCAGCAGTTCGCCTAGCGGGAGGAGATTGAATGAGCAGTTCTTC
CASSSPSGRRLNEQFF
>-|-|TRBJ1-2|TRBV6-1
TGTGCCAGCAGTTTAGGGTGGGGCCGCCAAGCTAACTATGGCTACACCTTC
CASSLGWGRQANYGYTF
>-|-|TRBJ2-1|TRBV10-3
TGTGCCATCAACCCGCTGGCCAGTGGTGAGCAGTTCTTC
CAINPLASGEQFF
>-|many|TRBJ2-3|TRBV11-2
TGTGCCAGCAGCTTAGATCGCGCCAGACGCACAGATACGCAGTATTTT
CASSLDRARRTDTQYF
>-|-|TRBJ1-5|TRBV5-1
TGCGCCAGCAGCTTGGGATCAGGGGAAAGCAATCAGCCCCAGCATTTT
CASSLGSGESNQPQHF
>-|many|TRBJ1-2|TRBV6-5
TGTGCCAGCAGTTACTCGAGTCGGAATCTCGGTGGCTACACCTTC
CASSYSSRNLGGYTF
>TRBD2|-|TRBJ2-7|TRBV30
TGTGCCTGGAGCGCACTAGCGGGAGTGGGCGAGCAGTACTTC
CAWSALAGVGEQYF
>-|few|TRBJ2-1|TRBV5-6
TGTGCCAGCAGCTTGGACTATAAAGACTACAATGAGCAGTTCTTC
CASSLDYKDYNEQFF
>TRBD1|many|TRBJ1-1|TRBV6-1
TGTGCCAGCAGTGTCAGGGGGCTGAACACTGAAGCTTTCTTT
CASSVRGLNTEAFF
>TRBD1|-|TRBJ2-7|TRBV20-1
TGCAGTGCTAGAAAAGGGGGCGCGGAGTACGAGCAGTACTTC
CSARKGGAEYEQYF
>-|few|TRBJ1-2|TRBV19
TGTGCCAGCCCCTCGACAGGTCCCCAGCGTCGTGGCTACACCTTC
CASPSTGPQRRGYTF
>-|-|TRBJ1-1|TRBV9
TGTGCCAGCAGCCCCACGTTTCGGACTGAAGCTTTCTTT
CASSPTFRTEAFF
>-|many|TRBJ1-5|TRBV2
TGTGCCAGCAGTGAAGGGGGTCGTCAGCCCCAGCATTTT
CASSEGGRQPQHF
>TRBD1|few|TRBJ2-1|TRBV27
TGTGCCAGCAGTTCCGCGACAGGGACGAGCACGTTCTTC
CASSSATGTSTFF
>TRBD2|many|TRBJ2-1|TRBV5-1
TGCGCCAGCAGCTTGGAAGGACTAGCAGCGAATGAGCAGTTCTTC
CASSLEGLAANEQFF
>-|-|TRBJ1-2|TRBV12-3/TRBV12-4
TGTGCCAGCAGTTTACGGGAACCTAACTATGGCTACACCTTC
CASSLREPNYGYTF
>-|-|TRBJ2-6|TRBV6-2/TRBV6-3
TGTGCCAGCAGTCACTCAGGTGGGGCCAACGTCCTGACTTTC
CASSHSGGANVLTF
>TRBD1|-|TRBJ1-2|TRBV15
TGTGCCACCAGCAGAGATCGTCGAACAGGGGTAGGGTATGGCTACACCTTC
CATSRDRRTGVGYGYTF
>-|-|TRBJ2-3|TRBV28
TGTGCCAGCAGTTTATCATCGGTTACGCAGTATTTT
CASSLSSVTQYF
>TRBD1|few|TRBJ2-2|TRBV14
TGTGCCAGCAGCCAGCGACAGGGGAAGAACACCGGGGAGCTGTTTTTT
CASSQRQGKNTGELFF
>TRBD1|-|TRBJ1-1|TRBV29-1
TGCAGCGCCGAGGTTTGGACAGGGAACACTGAAGCTTTCTTT
CSAEVWTGNTEAFF
>TRBD2|-|TRBJ2-5|TRBV6-2/TRBV6-3
TGTGCCAGCAGTAACCAATGGACTAGCGGGGGGGCCCGGGAGACCCAGTACTTC
CASSNQWTSGGARETQYF
>-|many|TRBJ2-5|TRBV7-3
TGTGCCAGCAGTAGGACAGATCGAGAGACCCAGTACTTC
CASSRTDRETQYF
>TRBD1|-|TRBJ2-5|TRBV5-1
TGCGCCAGCAGCACCGGACAGGGGATGGAGACCCAGTACTTC
CASSTGQGMETQYF
>-|many|TRBJ2-2|TRBV30
TGTGCCTGGAGTCCTGCTGCGGTCGGGGGGCTAATCGGGGAGCTGTTTTTT
CAWSPAAVGGLIGELFF
>TRBD2|-|TRBJ2-7|TRBV4-1
TGCGCCAGCAGCCAACTAGCGGAGGAAGGCGGCTACGAGCAGTACTTC
CASSQLAEEGGYEQYF
>-|-|TRBJ2-2|TRBV10-3
TGTGCCATCAGTGGGGACTTCTCGGGGGAGCTGTTTTTT
CAISGDFSGELFF
>TRBD2|-|TRBJ2-5|TRBV29-1
TGCAGCGTTGGGACTAGCGGGAGGAACAGACACTTC
CSVGTSGRNRHF
>TRBD2|-|TRBJ2-3|TRBV20-1
TGCAGTGCTAGACCTCGCGCGGGACTAGCGGTGGGGGATACGCAGTATTTT
CSARPRAGLAVGDTQYF
>-|-|TRBJ2-5|TRBV3-1
TGTGCCAGCAGCCAAGATCCTAAGTCTTCCGGGACCCAGTACTTC
CASSQDPKSSGTQYF
>TRBD1|-|TRBJ1-2|TRBV11-2
TGTGCCAGCAGCCCAGTGGGACAGGGGGACCAAAACTATGGCTACACCTTC
CASSPVGQGDQNYGYTF
>-|few|TRBJ2-7|TRBV2
TGTGCCAGCAGGGAGGGACATAGCTCCTACGAGCAGTACTTC
CASREGHSSYEQYF
>-|many|TRBJ2-1|TRBV7-8
TGTGCCAGCACCCAGCTTTGGCAGGGTAATAATGAGCAGTTCTTC
CASTQLWQGNNEQFF
>-|-|TRBJ1-1|TRBV3-1
TGTGCCAGCAGCCAAGATTGGAGCGGGGGCACTGAAGCTTTCTTT
CASSQDWSGGTEAFF
>-|many|TRBJ2-1|TRBV6-1
TGTGCCAGCAGTAGGGACGGCTACAATGAGCAGTTCTTC
CASSRDGYNEQFF
>-|many|TRBJ1-1|TRBV5-6
TGTGCCAGCAGCTCTAGGGGTCTTGGCGAAGCTTTCTTT
CASSSRGLGEAFF